A single T cell receptor beta chain is shown here with its context. The sample originates from a study of blood T cell repertoires in COVID-19. Study information: T cells, B-cell-depleted T cells, or PBMCs supplied cDNA or gDNA.

Per the germline V gene, CDR1 is GTSNPN and CDR2 is SVGIG (reference sequence). The V and J ends lost 3 bases and 4 bases respectively, with 7 bases between them. CDR3 length: 13 residues. Here immunoSEQ multiplex PCR was the method, and the copy in TCRdb shows in-frame clones only, minus some. The profile shows around 60,000 clones, nearly 90% of them singletons. The sequencing input was peripheral blood. This TCR derives from a man aged 55 to 70 with active COVID-19. The chain joins TRBV30 to TRBJ1-6; D not certain. The CDR3 region has the DNA TGTGCCTGGAGGCCTGAGTATAATTCACCCCTCCACTTT. Its protein product is CAWRPEYNSPLHF.